This T cell receptor beta chain was profiled in a study of STAT5B mutations in CD4+ large granular lymphocyte leukemia. Overall study results and limits: 8/27 top patient clones versus 2/35 control clones were TRBV06-family.

Sequencing was at survey level. Generated by immunoSEQ multiplex PCR, the TCRdb table keeps only in-frame clones and is missing some. The profile shows over 30,000 clones, just over 75% of them singletons. Trimming took off 4 bases at V and 15 bases at J, with 24 bases between the two ends. The CDR3 extends over 15 amino acids. The germline V gene has CDR1 KGHSH and CDR2 LQKENI. The sample holds one count of this clone. Its target is not known. The sequenced sample was CD4+ T cells from blood buffy coats. The source of this sequence is a human donor in good health. The chain has TRBV18 and TRBJ1-4, with D uncertain. Here the CDR3 DNA reads TGTGCCAGCTCACTCCAAACCTCGGCGCTTGCTAGGGTGTTTTTT. It translates to CASSLQTSALARVFF.